This T cell receptor (beta chain) was documented in a study of vaccination effects on CD4 cells after COVID-19. Study at large: A few million PBMC per well received 10 IU/ml IL-2 and approximately 10 ug/ml peptides in culture.

Study-wide findings and caveats: Clonal contraction was marked in infection- and vaccine-induced clones late after vaccination.

The culture ran for about eleven days before CD4+ T cells were isolated. On day 3 and again on day 7, half the medium was replaced with IL-2 medium. J was trimmed by 4 bases and V by 5 bases; bases with no gene match: 3. CDR3 length: 14 amino acids. The V gene's germline CDR1 is SGHRS and CDR2 YFSETQ. Sequencing used immunoSEQ multiplex PCR; TCRdb keeps in-frame clones, though not all of them. The data show more than 35,000 clones, over 80% seen once. Comments on this clone: Its antigen is currently unknown.

The chain carries TRBV5-1 and TRBJ1-5, with 10 bases fitting TRBD1. The TCR was taken from a human donor who received a COVID-19 vaccine. Sequences were derived from CD4+ T cells from PBMCs cultured without peptide, sampled before COVID-19 vaccination. CDR3 in DNA: TGCGCCAGCAGGGCGGGACAGGGGAATCAGCCCCAGCATTTT. Its protein product is CASRAGQGNQPQHF.